These T cell receptor beta chains were read from a single sample in a study of blood T cell repertoires in COVID-19. Generated by immunoSEQ multiplex PCR, the TCRdb table keeps only in-frame clones and is missing some. This sample has around 70,000 clones; 70% to 90% occur once, and the top ten carry about 4%. Material for sequencing was peripheral blood. These receptors originate from a man in his fifties or sixties with acute or convalescent COVID-19. Both conserved end residues are part of each CDR3. A D gene is named only where the DNA matches it firmly. A row's size may be missing; if present it is once, few, many or a size class.

D gene	J gene	V gene	clone size	CDR3 DNA	CDR3 protein
TRBD2	TRBJ2-1	TRBV27	NA	TGTGCCAGCAGCCTCAGACTAGCGGGAAATAATGAGCAGTTCTTC	CASSLRLAGNNEQFF
NA	TRBJ1-5	TRBV4-1	NA	TGCGCCAGCAGCTTCATCGGTCAGCCCCAGCATTTT	CASSFIGQPQHF
NA	TRBJ1-2	TRBV3-1/TRBV3-2	NA	TGTGCCAGCAGCCCCAGCCGAAACAGGGAAGGATATGGCTACACCTTC	CASSPSRNREGYGYTF
NA	TRBJ2-7	TRBV11-1	NA	TGTGCCAGCAGCTTACTGAGGTCCTACGAGCAGTACTTC	CASSLLRSYEQYF
TRBD1	TRBJ1-5	TRBV12-5	NA	TGTGCTAGTGGAAATTACGGGACAGGGACGATTAATAGCAATCAGCCCCAGCATTTT	CASGNYGTGTINSNQPQHF
TRBD1	TRBJ1-2	TRBV12-3/TRBV12-4	NA	TGTGCCAGCAGTATCGGACAGGTTGATGGCTACACCTTC	CASSIGQVDGYTF
TRBD2	TRBJ2-5	TRBV28	NA	TGTGCCAGCAGTTGGCTAGCGGGAGGTATGGAGACCCAGTACTTC	CASSWLAGGMETQYF
TRBD1	TRBJ1-5	TRBV6-5	few	TGTGCCAGCAGTAAAATAGGGGGCGATCAGCCCCAGCATTTT	CASSKIGGDQPQHF
TRBD1	TRBJ2-2	TRBV7-9	NA	TGTGCCAGCAGGTACAGGGGGCAGAGCGGGGAGCTGTTTTTT	CASRYRGQSGELFF
NA	TRBJ1-4	TRBV6-5	NA	TGTGCCAGCAGGGACGCGGGCAGGACTAATGAAAAACTGTTTTTT	CASRDAGRTNEKLFF